This T cell receptor (beta chain) is drawn from a study of blood T cell repertoires in COVID-19. Study background: From the United States, Italy and Spain came samples of acute and convalescent COVID-19. Sources were T cells, B-cell-depleted T cells, or PBMCs; the material itself was cDNA or gDNA.

Measured with immunoSEQ multiplex PCR; TCRdb has only the in-frame clones, and not every one. This sample yields around 150,000 clones, of which about 80% are seen a single time; over 2% belongs to the top ten. The CDR3 runs 17 residues. Trimming took 6 bases from V and 4 from J, leaving 22 bases between them. Looked up from germline, CDR1 is SNHLY and CDR2 is FYNNEI. This clone occurred a few times. This TCR came from a man between 65 and 85 years old with acute or convalescent COVID-19. Sequences were obtained from peripheral blood. This chain uses TRBV2 with TRBJ1-5; D might be TRBD1 (5 bases). CDR3 sequence (DNA): TGTGCCAGCAGGGCCGTCGGGGGGATGGCTGCGAATCAGCCCCAGCATTTT. Amino acid sequence: CASRAVGGMAANQPQHF.